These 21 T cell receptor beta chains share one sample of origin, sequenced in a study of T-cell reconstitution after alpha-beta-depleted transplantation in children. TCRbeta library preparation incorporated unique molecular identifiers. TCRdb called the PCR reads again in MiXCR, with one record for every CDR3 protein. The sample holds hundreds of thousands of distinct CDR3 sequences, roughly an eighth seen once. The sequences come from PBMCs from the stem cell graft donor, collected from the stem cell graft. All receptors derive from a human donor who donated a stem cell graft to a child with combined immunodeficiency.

In DNA form, the CDR3 reads TGTGCCAGCAGCCAACAGGGGGCAAGTGGGGCCAACGTCCTGACTTTC. Protein: CASSQQGASGANVLTF. The gene calls are TRBV16 and TRBJ2-6; 8 positions agree with TRBD1. This CDR3 spans 16 amino acids. After removal of 2 bases from V and 3 bases from J, the junction contained 3 bases not matched to a gene. In germline, CDR1 is KGHSY, CDR2 FQNENV.

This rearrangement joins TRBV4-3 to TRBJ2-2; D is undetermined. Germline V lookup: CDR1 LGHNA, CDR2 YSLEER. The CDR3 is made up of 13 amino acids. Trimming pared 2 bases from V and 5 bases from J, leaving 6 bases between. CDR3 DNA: TGCGCCAGCAGCCAATTAAGAACCGGGGAGCTGTTTTTT. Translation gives CASSQLRTGELFF.

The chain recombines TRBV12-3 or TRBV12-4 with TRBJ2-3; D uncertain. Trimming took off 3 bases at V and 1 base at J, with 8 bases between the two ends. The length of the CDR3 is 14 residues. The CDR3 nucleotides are TGTGCCAGCAGTTTTTACCGGGGCACAGATACGCAGTATTTT. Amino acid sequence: CASSFYRGTDTQYF.

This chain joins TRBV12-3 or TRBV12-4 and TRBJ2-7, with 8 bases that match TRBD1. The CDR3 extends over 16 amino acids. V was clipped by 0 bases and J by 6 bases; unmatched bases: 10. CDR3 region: CASSLAGGTGSIEQYF. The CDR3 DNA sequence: TGTGCCAGCAGTTTAGCTGGAGGGACAGGTTCGATCGAGCAGTACTTC.

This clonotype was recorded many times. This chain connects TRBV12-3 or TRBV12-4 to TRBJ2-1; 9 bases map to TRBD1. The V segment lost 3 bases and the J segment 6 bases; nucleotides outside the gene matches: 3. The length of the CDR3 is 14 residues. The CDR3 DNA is TGTGCCAGCAGTTTTGGGACAGGGACCAATGAGCAGTTCTTC. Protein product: CASSFGTGTNEQFF.

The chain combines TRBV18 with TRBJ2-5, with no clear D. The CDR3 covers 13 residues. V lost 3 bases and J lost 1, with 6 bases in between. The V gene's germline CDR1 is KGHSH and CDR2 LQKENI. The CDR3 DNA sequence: TGTGCCAGCTCACCCGCAATCCAAGAGACCCAGTACTTC. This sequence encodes CASSPAIQETQYF. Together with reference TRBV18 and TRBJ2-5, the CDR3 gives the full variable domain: NAGVMQNPRHLVRRRGQEARLRCSPMKGHSHVYWYRQLPEEGLKFMVYLQKENIIDESGMPKERFSAEFPKEGPSILRIQQVVRGDSAAYFCASSPAIQETQYFGPGTRLLVL.

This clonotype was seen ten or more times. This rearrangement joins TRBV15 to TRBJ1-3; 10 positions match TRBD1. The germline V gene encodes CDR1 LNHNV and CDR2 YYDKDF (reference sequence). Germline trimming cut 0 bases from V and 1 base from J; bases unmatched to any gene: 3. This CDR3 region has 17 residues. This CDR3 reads CATSRDGTGASGNTIYF. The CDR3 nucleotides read TGTGCCACCAGCAGAGATGGGACAGGGGCATCTGGAAACACCATATATTTT.

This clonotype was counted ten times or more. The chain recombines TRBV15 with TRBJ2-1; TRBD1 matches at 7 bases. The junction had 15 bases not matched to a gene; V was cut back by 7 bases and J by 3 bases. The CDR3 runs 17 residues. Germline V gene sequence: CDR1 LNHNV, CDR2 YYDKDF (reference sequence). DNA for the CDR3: TGTGCCACCACGACAGGGTTTATAGGTACTTACTACAATGAGCAGTTCTTC. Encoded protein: CATTTGFIGTYYNEQFF. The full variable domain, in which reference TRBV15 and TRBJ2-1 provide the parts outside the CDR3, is DAMVIQNPRYQVTQFGKPVTLSCSQTLNHNVMYWYQQKSSQAPKLLFHYYDKDFNNEADTPDNFQSRRPNTSFCFLDIRSPGLGDTAMYLCATTTGFIGTYYNEQFFGPGTRLTVL.

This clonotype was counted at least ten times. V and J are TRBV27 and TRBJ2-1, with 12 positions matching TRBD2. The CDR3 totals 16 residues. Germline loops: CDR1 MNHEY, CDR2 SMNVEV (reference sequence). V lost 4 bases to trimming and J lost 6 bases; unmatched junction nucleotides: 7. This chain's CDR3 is CASSSPGLAGPNEQFF. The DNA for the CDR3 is TGTGCCAGCAGTTCCCCCGGACTAGCGGGGCCCAATGAGCAGTTCTTC.

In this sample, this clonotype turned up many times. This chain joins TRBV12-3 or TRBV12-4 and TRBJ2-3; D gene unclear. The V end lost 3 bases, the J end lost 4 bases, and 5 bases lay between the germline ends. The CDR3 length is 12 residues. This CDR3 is CASSFLSDTQYF. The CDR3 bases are TGTGCCAGCAGTTTTTTGTCAGATACGCAGTATTTT.

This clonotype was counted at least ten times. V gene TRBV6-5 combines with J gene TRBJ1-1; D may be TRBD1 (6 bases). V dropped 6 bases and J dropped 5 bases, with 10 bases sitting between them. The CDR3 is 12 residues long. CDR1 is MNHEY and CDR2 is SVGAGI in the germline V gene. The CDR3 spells CASRGGKTEAFF. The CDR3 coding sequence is TGTGCCAGCAGAGGGGGAAAGACTGAAGCTTTCTTT.

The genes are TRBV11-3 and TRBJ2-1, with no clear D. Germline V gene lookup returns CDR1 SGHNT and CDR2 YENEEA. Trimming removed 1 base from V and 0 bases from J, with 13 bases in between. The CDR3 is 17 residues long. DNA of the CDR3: TGTGCCAGCAGCTTAGCGACGGCTTCGAGCTCCTACAATGAGCAGTTCTTC. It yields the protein CASSLATASSSYNEQFF. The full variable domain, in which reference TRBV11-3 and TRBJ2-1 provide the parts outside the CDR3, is EAGVVQSPRYKIIEKKQPVAFWCNPISGHNTLYWYLQNLGQGPELLIRYENEEAVDDSQLPKDRFSAERLKGVDSTLKIQPAELGDSAVYLCASSLATASSSYNEQFFGPGTRLTVL.

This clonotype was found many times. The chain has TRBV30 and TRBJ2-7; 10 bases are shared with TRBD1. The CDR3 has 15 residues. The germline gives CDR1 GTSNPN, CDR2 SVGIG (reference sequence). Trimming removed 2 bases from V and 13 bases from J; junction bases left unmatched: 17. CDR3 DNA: TGTGCCTGGAGTACTGGGACAGGGGTCTTGATGGGGCATTACTTC. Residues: CAWSTGTGVLMGHYF.

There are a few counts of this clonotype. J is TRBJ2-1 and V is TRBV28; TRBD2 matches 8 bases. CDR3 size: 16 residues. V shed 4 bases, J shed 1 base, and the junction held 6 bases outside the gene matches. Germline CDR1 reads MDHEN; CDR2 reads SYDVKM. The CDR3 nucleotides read TGTGCCAGCAGTTGGGTTCGGGGGGGGTCCTACAATGAGCAGTTCTTC. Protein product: CASSWVRGGSYNEQFF. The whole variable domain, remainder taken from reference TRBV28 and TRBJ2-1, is DVKVTQSSRYLVKRTGEKVFLECVQDMDHENMFWYRQDPGLGLRLIYFSYDVKMKEKGDIPEGYSVSREKKERFSLILESASTNQTSMYLCASSWVRGGSYNEQFFGPGTRLTVL.

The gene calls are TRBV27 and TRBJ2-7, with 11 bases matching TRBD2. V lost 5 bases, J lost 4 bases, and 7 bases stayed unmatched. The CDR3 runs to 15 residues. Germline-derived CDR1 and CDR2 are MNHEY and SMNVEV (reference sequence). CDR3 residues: CASSPPASGGYEQYF. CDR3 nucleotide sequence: TGTGCCAGCAGTCCTCCGGCTAGCGGGGGGTACGAGCAGTACTTC.

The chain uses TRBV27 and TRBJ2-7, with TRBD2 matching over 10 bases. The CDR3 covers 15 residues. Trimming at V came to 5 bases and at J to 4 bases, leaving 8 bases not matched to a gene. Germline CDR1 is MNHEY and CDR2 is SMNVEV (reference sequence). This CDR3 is CASSLVAGGPYEQYF. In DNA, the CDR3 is TGTGCCAGCAGTCTTGTAGCGGGAGGTCCTTACGAGCAGTACTTC.

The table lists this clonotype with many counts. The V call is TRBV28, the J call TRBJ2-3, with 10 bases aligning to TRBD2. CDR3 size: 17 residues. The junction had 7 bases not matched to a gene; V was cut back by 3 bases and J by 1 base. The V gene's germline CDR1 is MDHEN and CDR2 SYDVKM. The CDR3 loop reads CASSFGFSGGGTDTQYF. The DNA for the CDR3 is TGTGCCAGCAGTTTCGGGTTCAGCGGGGGGGGCACAGATACGCAGTATTTT.

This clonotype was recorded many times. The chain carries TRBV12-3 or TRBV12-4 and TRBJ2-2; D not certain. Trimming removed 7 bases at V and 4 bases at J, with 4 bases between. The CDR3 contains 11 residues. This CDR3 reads CASTTTGELFF. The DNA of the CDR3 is TGTGCCAGCACTACCACCGGGGAGCTGTTTTTT.

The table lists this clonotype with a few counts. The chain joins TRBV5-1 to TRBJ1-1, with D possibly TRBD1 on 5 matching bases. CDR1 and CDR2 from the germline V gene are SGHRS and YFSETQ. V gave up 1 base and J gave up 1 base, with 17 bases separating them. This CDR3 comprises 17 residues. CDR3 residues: CASSLNNYGAGNTEAFF. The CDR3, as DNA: TGCGCCAGCAGCTTGAATAATTACGGGGCTGGGAACACTGAAGCTTTCTTT. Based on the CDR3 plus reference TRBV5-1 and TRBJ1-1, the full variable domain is KAGVTQTPRYLIKTRGQQVTLSCSPISGHRSVSWYQQTPGQGLQFLFEYFSETQRNKGNFPGRFSGRQFSNSRSEMNVSTLELGDSALYLCASSLNNYGAGNTEAFFGQGTRLTVV.

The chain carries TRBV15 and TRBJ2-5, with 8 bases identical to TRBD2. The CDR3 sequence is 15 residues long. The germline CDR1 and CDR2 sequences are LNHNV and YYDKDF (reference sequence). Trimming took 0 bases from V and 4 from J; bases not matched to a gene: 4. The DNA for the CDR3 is TGTGCCACCAGCAGAGATCTTCTAGCGGGAGAGACCCAGTACTTC. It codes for CATSRDLLAGETQYF.

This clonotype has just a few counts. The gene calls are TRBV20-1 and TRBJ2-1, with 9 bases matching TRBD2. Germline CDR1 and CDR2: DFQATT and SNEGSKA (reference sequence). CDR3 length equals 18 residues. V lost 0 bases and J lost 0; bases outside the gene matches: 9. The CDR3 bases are TGCAGTGCTAGAGACAGAGCGGGAGGTGGGAGCTCCTACAATGAGCAGTTCTTC. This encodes CSARDRAGGGSSYNEQFF.